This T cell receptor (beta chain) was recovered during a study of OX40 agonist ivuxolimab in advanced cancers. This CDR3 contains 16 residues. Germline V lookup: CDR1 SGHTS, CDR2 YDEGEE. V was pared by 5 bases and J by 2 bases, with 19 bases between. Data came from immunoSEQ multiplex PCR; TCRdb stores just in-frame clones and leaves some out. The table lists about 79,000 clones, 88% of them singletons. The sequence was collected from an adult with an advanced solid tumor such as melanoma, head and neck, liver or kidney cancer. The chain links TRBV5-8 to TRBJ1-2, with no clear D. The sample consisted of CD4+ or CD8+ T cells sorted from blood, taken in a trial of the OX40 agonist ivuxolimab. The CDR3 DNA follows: TGTGCCAGCAGTCCTTCCGGTGGAGGAGAAAACTATGGCTACACCTTC. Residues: CASSPSGGGENYGYTF.